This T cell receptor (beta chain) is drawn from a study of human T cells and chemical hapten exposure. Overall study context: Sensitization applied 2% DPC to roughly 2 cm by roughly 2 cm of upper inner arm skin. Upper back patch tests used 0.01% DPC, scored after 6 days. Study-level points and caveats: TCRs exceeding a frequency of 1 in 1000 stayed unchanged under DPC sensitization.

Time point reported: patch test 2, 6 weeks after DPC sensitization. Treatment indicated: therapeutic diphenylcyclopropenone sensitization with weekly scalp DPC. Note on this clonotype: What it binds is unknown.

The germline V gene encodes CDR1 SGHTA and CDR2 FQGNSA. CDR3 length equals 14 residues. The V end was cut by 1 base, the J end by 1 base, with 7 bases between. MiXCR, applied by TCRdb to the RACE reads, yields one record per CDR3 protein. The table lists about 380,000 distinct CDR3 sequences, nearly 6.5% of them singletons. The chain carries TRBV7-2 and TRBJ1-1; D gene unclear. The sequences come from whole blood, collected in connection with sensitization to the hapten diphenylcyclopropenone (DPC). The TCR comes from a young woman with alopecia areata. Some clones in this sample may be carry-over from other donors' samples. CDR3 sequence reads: CASSLDWGNTEAFF. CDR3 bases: TGTGCCAGCAGCTTAGATTGGGGGAACACTGAAGCTTTCTTT.